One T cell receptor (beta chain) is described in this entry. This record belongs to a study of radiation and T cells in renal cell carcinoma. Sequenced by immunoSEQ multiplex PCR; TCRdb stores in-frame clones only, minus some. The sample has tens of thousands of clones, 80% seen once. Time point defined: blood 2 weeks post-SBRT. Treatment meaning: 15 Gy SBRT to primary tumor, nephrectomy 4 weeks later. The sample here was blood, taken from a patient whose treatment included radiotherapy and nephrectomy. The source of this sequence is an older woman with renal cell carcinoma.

The CDR3 DNA reads as TGCGCCAGCAGCTTTTCGGCCAGTACCGATGGAGGCTCCTACAATGAGCAGTTCTTC. Translation gives CASSFSASTDGGSYNEQFF. The V gene is TRBV5-1, the J gene TRBJ2-1, with D possibly matching TRBD2 (5 bases). The length of the CDR3 is 19 residues. V lost 2 bases and J 0 bases, leaving 21 bases between the germline ends. CDR1 SGHRS and CDR2 YFSETQ come from the germline V gene.